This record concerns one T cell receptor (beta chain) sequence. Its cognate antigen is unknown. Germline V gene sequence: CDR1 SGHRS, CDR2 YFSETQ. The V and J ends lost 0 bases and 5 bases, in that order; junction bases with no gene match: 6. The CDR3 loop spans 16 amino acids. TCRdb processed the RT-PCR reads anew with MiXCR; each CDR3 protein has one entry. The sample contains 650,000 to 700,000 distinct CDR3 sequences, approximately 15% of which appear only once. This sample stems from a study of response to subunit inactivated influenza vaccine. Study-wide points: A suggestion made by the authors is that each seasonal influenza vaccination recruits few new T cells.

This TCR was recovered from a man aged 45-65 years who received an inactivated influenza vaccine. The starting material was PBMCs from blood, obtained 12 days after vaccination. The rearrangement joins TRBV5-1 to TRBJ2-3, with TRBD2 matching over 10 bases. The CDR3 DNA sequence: TGCGCCAGCAGCTTGGTGGCTAGCGGGGGCAAAGATACGCAGTATTTT. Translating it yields CASSLVASGGKDTQYF.